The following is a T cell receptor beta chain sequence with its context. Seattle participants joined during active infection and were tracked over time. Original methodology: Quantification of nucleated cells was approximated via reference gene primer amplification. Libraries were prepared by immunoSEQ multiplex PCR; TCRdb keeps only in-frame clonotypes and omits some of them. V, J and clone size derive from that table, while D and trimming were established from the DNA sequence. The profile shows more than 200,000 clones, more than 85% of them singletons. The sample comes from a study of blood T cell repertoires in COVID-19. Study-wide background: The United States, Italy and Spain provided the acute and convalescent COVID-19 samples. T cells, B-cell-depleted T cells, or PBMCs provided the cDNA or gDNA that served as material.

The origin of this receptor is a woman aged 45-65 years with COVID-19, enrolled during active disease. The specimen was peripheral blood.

The CDR3 DNA reads as TGCGCCAGCAGCTTGGCAGGGACAAGGGATACTGAAGCTTTCTTT. Translating gives CASSLAGTRDTEAFF. This chain joins TRBV5-1 and TRBJ1-1; weak D call: TRBD1 (6 bases). Germline CDR1 is SGHRS and CDR2 is YFSETQ. V lost 0 bases and J 5 bases, leaving 14 bases between the germline ends. This CDR3 is 15 amino acids long.